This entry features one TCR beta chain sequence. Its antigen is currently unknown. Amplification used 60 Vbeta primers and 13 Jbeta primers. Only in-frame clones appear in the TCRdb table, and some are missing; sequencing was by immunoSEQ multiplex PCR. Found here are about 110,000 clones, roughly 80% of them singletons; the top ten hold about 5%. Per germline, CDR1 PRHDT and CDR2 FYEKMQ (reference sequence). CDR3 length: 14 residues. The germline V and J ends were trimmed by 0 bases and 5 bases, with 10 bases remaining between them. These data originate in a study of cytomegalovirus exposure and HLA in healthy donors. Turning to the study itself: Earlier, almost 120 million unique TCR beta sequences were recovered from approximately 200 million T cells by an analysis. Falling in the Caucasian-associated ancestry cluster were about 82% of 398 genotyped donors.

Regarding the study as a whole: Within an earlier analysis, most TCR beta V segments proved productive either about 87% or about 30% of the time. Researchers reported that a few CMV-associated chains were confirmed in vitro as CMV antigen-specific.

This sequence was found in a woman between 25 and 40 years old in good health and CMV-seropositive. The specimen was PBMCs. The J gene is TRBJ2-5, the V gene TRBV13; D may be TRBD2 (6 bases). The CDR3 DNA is TGTGCCAGCAGCTTAGGGCACGGAGGGGAGACCCAGTACTTC. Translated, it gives CASSLGHGGETQYF.